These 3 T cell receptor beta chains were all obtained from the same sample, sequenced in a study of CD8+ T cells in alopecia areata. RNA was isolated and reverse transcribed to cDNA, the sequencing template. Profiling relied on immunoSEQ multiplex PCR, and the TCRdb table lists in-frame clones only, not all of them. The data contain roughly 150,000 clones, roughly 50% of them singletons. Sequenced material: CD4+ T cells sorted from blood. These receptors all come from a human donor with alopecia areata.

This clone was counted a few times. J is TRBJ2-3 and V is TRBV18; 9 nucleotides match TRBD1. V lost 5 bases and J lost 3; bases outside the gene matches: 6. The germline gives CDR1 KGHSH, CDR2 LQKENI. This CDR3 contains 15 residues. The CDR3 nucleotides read TGTGCCAGCTCAACGACAGGGGGGATAACAGATACGCAGTATTTT. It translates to CASSTTGGITDTQYF.

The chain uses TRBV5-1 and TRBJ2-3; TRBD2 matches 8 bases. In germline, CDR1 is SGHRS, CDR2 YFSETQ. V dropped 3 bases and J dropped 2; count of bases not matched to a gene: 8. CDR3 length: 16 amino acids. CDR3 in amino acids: CASSSSLADLTDTQYF. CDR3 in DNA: TGCGCCAGCAGCTCCTCACTAGCGGATCTCACAGATACGCAGTATTTT.

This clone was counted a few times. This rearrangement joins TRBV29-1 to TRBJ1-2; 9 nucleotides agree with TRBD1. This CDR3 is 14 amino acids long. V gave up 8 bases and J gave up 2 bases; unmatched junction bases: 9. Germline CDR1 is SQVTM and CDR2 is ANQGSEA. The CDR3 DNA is TGCAGCACCTATTCCGGGACAGGGAACTATGGCTACACCTTC. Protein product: CSTYSGTGNYGYTF. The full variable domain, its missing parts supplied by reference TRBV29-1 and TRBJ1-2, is SAVISQKPSRDICQRGTSLTIQCQVDSQVTMMFWYRQQPGQSLTLIATANQGSEATYESGFVIDKFPISRPNLTFSTLTVSNMSPEDSSIYLCSTYSGTGNYGYTFGSGTRLTVV.